This T cell receptor (beta chain) was identified in a study of technical replicates of blood from a few donors. V was trimmed by 3 bases and J by 3 bases, leaving 12 bases between them. There are 14 residues in the CDR3. Looked up from germline, CDR1 is GTSNPN and CDR2 is SVGIG (reference sequence). Assay used: immunoSEQ multiplex PCR; TCRdb lists only in-frame clones, some missing. The sample holds 60,000 to 90,000 clones, roughly 96% seen once. The sequence was obtained from a human donor in good health. The V and J genes are TRBV30 and TRBJ1-5; D is uncertain. Sequencing used T cells isolated from PBMCs. The CDR3 sequence: CAWSRRADNQPQHF. CDR3 sequence (DNA): TGTGCCTGGAGCAGGCGCGCAGACAATCAGCCCCAGCATTTT.